This T cell receptor (beta chain) was identified in a study of blood T cell repertoires in COVID-19. Overall study: The United States, Italy and Spain were the sources of the acute and convalescent COVID-19 samples.

There are a few counts of this clone. Between the trimmed V and J ends, which lost 0 bases and 5 bases, there was a span of 8 bases. This CDR3 region has 13 residues. Germline loops: CDR1 SGHKS, CDR2 YYEKEE (reference sequence). Authors' analysis steps: From reference gene primer amplification, estimates of nucleated cell counts were derived. The protocol was immunoSEQ multiplex PCR, while the TCRdb copy is restricted to in-frame clones and leaves out a portion. The DNA gave D and trimming, while V, J and clone size come from that table. Of roughly 140,000 clones in the sample, 80% to 85% were seen once.

The chain couples TRBV5-5 to TRBJ2-5; D not resolved. The sample taken for sequencing was peripheral blood. This TCR was recovered from a human donor in a cohort sampled during active COVID-19. As DNA, the CDR3 is TGTGCCAGCAGCTTGGTGAGGCGGGAGACCCAGTACTTC. Its translation: CASSLVRRETQYF.